This is a list of T cell receptor beta chains from one sample in a study of shared clonotypes between healthy human individuals. Here immunoSEQ multiplex PCR was the method, and the copy in TCRdb shows in-frame clones only, minus some. The sample has about 2 million clones; approximately 94% are singletons. The sample was naive CD8+ T cells sorted from blood. Source of these receptors: a man younger than 30 in good health. The CDR3 runs from the conserved cysteine through the conserved F or W. D genes are given only for firm matches.

>TRBJ2-4|NA|TRBV6-5
TGTGCCACGGCTACAGGTCCTTTAGCCAAAAACATTCAGTACTTC
CATATGPLAKNIQYF
>TRBJ2-1|NA|TRBV27
TGTGCCAGCAGTTTAAGGGGAAATGAGCAGTTCTTC
CASSLRGNEQFF
>TRBJ1-2|TRBD1|TRBV28
TGTGCCAGCAGTCGAAGACCCACAGGGGCCTATGGCTACACCTTC
CASSRRPTGAYGYTF
>TRBJ2-3|TRBD2|TRBV10-3
TGTGCCATCAGTGAGACTAGCGGGATAGTCCCTACCACAGATACGCAGTATTTT
CAISETSGIVPTTDTQYF
>TRBJ2-5|NA|TRBV5-1
TGCGCCAGGAGAAAGACCCAGTACTTC
CARRKTQYF
>TRBJ2-2|NA|TRBV6-5
TGTGCCAGCAGCCCTGGGACACAAAACACCGGGGAGCTGTTTTTT
CASSPGTQNTGELFF
>TRBJ1-2|NA|TRBV19
TGTGCCAGTAGTATAGATCTTGAGGTTTCCGGCTACACCTTC
CASSIDLEVSGYTF
>TRBJ2-1|NA|TRBV14
TGTGCCAGCAGCCTAGCGGCGAGCTCCTACAATGAGCAGTTCTTC
CASSLAASSYNEQFF
>TRBJ2-7|TRBD1|TRBV7-9
TGTGCCAGCAGCTCCCCGGGACAGTCGAACTCCTACGAGCAGTACTTC
CASSSPGQSNSYEQYF
>TRBJ1-2|NA|TRBV13
TGTGCCAGCAGCTCCCCGGGAGTGGGCTATGGCTACACCTTC
CASSSPGVGYGYTF
>TRBJ2-7|NA|TRBV5-5
TGTGCCAGCAGCTTGGGAATCTACGAGCAGTACTTC
CASSLGIYEQYF
>TRBJ2-7|NA|TRBV7-8
TGTGCCAGCAGCTTAGGGAACAGGGTTGGGACCTACGAGCAGTACTTC
CASSLGNRVGTYEQYF
>TRBJ1-4|TRBD1|TRBV28
TGTGCCAGCATCGGATGGGGACAGGGGACGACTAATGAAAAACTGTTTTTT
CASIGWGQGTTNEKLFF
>TRBJ1-1|NA|TRBV7-9
TGTGCCAGCATCTCTCGGGGGGACACTGAAGCTTTCTTT
CASISRGDTEAFF
>TRBJ2-3|TRBD2|TRBV27
TGTGCCAGCAGTTTAACTAGCGGGTCGCAGTATTTT
CASSLTSGSQYF
>TRBJ2-3|TRBD2|TRBV10-1
TGCGCCAGCGGCCCGGGACTAGCGGGGGGGACGGATACGCAGTATTTT
CASGPGLAGGTDTQYF
>TRBJ2-7|NA|TRBV14
TGTGCCAGCAGCCAAGATCCGTGGGGGGAAGGTTCCTACGAGCAGTACTTC
CASSQDPWGEGSYEQYF
>TRBJ2-7|TRBD1|TRBV7-9
TGTGCCAGCAGCCGCCCGGGACAGGGTTACGAGCAGTACTTC
CASSRPGQGYEQYF
>TRBJ2-1|TRBD1|TRBV6-6
TGTGCCAGCAGCCCCGACAGGGCCTCCTACAATGAGCAGTTCTTC
CASSPDRASYNEQFF
>TRBJ1-3|TRBD1|TRBV18
TGTGCCAGCTCACCAGATGGGACAGGGCTCCGATCTGGAAACACCATATATTTT
CASSPDGTGLRSGNTIYF
>TRBJ1-6|NA|TRBV9
TGTGCCAGCAGCGTAGAAGATTACTCCTATAATTCACCCCTCCACTTT
CASSVEDYSYNSPLHF
>TRBJ1-2|NA|TRBV11-2
TGTGCCAGCAGCTTAGATCCGACAGGCCCAGACAACTATGGCTACACCTTC
CASSLDPTGPDNYGYTF
>TRBJ2-7|TRBD1|TRBV19
TGTGCCAGTAGCACGCGACAGGGGTCCTACGAGCAGTACTTC
CASSTRQGSYEQYF
>TRBJ1-1|NA|TRBV6-5
TGTGCCAGCAGTCTAGACAGGATGGACACTGAAGCTTTCTTT
CASSLDRMDTEAFF
>TRBJ2-7|NA|TRBV7-9
TGTGCCAGCAGCTTAGCCGGGTTGACTAGTGAACCCGAGCAGTACTTC
CASSLAGLTSEPEQYF
>TRBJ2-1|NA|TRBV5-6
TGTGCCAGCAGCGGAACGAGTCTAGCGCCCCTGAAATCCTACAATGAGCAGTTCTTC
CASSGTSLAPLKSYNEQFF
>TRBJ2-3|TRBD1|TRBV19
TGTGCCAGTAGTATAGCGTTCCGGACAGGGCAGACAGATACGCAGTATTTT
CASSIAFRTGQTDTQYF
>TRBJ2-3|NA|TRBV4-2
TGTGCCAGCAGCCACACAGGGAGCACAGATACGCAGTATTTT
CASSHTGSTDTQYF
>TRBJ1-3|TRBD1|TRBV6-1
TGTGCCAGCAGTGAACCGAGACAGGGCAGTAGCCTCTCTGGAAACACCATATATTTT
CASSEPRQGSSLSGNTIYF
>TRBJ2-7|NA|TRBV30
TGTGCCTGGAGTTCGAGGAAGACCTACGAGCAGTACTTC
CAWSSRKTYEQYF
>TRBJ2-1|NA|TRBV29-1
TGCAGCGTTGTTAGCGGTCACGTGGATGAGCAGTTCTTC
CSVVSGHVDEQFF
>TRBJ2-7|NA|TRBV7-9
TGTGCCAGCAGCTTAGTAGGGATTTACGAGCAGTACTTC
CASSLVGIYEQYF
>TRBJ2-7|NA|TRBV27
TGTGCCAGCAGTCCAGCCTCAGGCTACGAGCAGTACTTC
CASSPASGYEQYF